What follows describes a single TCR beta chain. What it binds is not known. The CDR3 covers 14 residues. The V gene's germline CDR1 is SGHTA and CDR2 FQGNSA. Germline trimming cut 6 bases from V and 7 bases from J; bases unmatched to any gene: 8. The record originates from a study of T-cell reconstitution after alpha-beta-depleted transplantation in children. Findings and limits, study-wide: As was reported, about two months after transplant, alpha-beta T cells came from several hundred expanded graft clones. Newly generated T cells supplied most T-cell counts and diversity one year post-transplant. TCRbeta diversity was high at day 60 in some patients (a result of surviving recipient T cells and thymic progenitors).

Preparation of the TCRbeta library involved a method that used unique molecular identifiers. Via MiXCR, TCRdb re-called the PCR reads, giving one row per CDR3 protein. The sample has 450,000 to 600,000 distinct CDR3 sequences, over 10% seen once. The chain employs TRBV7-2 and TRBJ2-7, with 11 bases matching TRBD2. The starting material was PBMCs, mostly from graft donor cells, obtained 360 days after TCRalphabeta/CD19-depleted stem cell transplant. The clonotype comes from a male patient younger than 18 who had a stem cell transplant for acute myeloid leukemia, so the T cells may come from the graft donor. CDR3 bases: TGTGCCAGCAGTAATAGCGGGAGGGCTAGTGAGCAGTACTTC. Protein product: CASSNSGRASEQYF.